These 18 T cell receptor beta chains share one sample of origin, sequenced in a study of blood T cell repertoires in COVID-19. Sequencing was performed with immunoSEQ multiplex PCR; in TCRdb, only in-frame clones are kept and a portion is missing. In the table there are around 120,000 clones, about 90% of which are singletons. The sequencing sample was made of peripheral blood. All receptors derive from a human donor in a cohort sampled during active COVID-19.

The V gene is TRBV2, the J gene TRBJ2-3, with 11 positions matching TRBD2. The J segment lost 1 base and the V segment lost 7 bases, leaving 4 bases of the junction unmatched. From germline, CDR1 is SNHLY and CDR2 FYNNEI. This CDR3 has 15 residues. The CDR3 sequence: CASKQTSGGTDTQYF. The CDR3 bases are TGTGCCAGCAAGCAGACTAGCGGGGGCACAGATACGCAGTATTTT. The full variable domain, its missing parts supplied by reference TRBV2 and TRBJ2-3, is EPEVTQTPSHQVTQMGQEVILRCVPISNHLYFYWYRQILGQKVEFLVSFYNNEISEKSEIFDDQFSVERPDGSNFTLKIRSTKLEDSAMYFCASKQTSGGTDTQYFGPGTRLTVL.

This chain links TRBV18 with TRBJ1-5, with TRBD1 as a possible D gene (5 bases). This CDR3 has 13 amino acids. Trimming left V 0 bases short and J 9 bases short, with 9 bases between. Looked up from germline, CDR1 is KGHSH and CDR2 is LQKENI. CDR3 protein: CASSPPGPGPQHF. CDR3 nucleotide sequence: TGTGCCAGCTCACCACCGGGGCCCGGGCCCCAGCATTTT.

The V and J genes are TRBV7-2 and TRBJ2-4, with 11 positions matching TRBD1. The CDR3 sequence is 15 residues long. CDR1 and CDR2 (germline): SGHTA, FQGNSA. V gave up 7 bases and J gave up 3 bases; unmatched junction bases: 5. CDR3 sequence (DNA): TGTGCCAGCACCCCGGACAGGGGGCTCAAAAACATTCAGTACTTC. It specifies CASTPDRGLKNIQYF.

The chain has TRBV19 and TRBJ2-1, with 12 bases identical to TRBD2. The V gene's germline CDR1 is LNHDA and CDR2 SQIVND (reference sequence). The CDR3 spans 15 residues. V lost 5 bases, J lost 3 bases, and 2 bases stayed unmatched. As DNA, the CDR3 is TGTGCCAGTAGTCCTAGCGGGAGGGGCTACAATGAGCAGTTCTTC. This encodes CASSPSGRGYNEQFF.

The rearrangement links TRBV5-1 to TRBJ2-1; D gene ambiguous. The ends were cut back, 1 base at V and 7 bases at J, with 6 bases in the middle. This CDR3 comprises 12 residues. CDR1 and CDR2 (germline): SGHRS, YFSETQ. The CDR3 DNA sequence: TGCGCCAGCAGCTTGCAGTTTAATGAGCAGTTCTTC. Encoded protein: CASSLQFNEQFF.

The CDR3 loop is CASSQEDRDDTEAFF. CDR3 nucleotides: TGCGCCAGCAGCCAAGAAGACAGGGATGACACTGAAGCTTTCTTT. The chain carries TRBV4-1 and TRBJ1-1; 7 bases agree with TRBD1. Germline loops: CDR1 MGHRA, CDR2 YSYEKL. The CDR3 length is 15 residues. The ends lost 0 bases at V and 3 bases at J; junction bases unmatched: 4.

V gene TRBV5-4 combines with J gene TRBJ1-2; no clear D gene. V gave up 4 bases and J gave up 4 bases, with 20 bases separating them. Per the germline V gene, CDR1 is SGHNT and CDR2 is YYREEE (reference sequence). This CDR3 contains 16 residues. CDR3: CASSLGIRGSSYGYTF. The CDR3 nucleotides read TGTGCCAGCAGCCTGGGGATCCGCGGTTCAAGCTATGGCTACACCTTC.

The V gene is TRBV29-1, the J gene TRBJ2-1; 12 nucleotides match TRBD2. This CDR3 region has 14 residues. V dropped 5 bases and J dropped 5; count of bases not matched to a gene: 4. From germline, CDR1 is SQVTM and CDR2 ANQGSEA. Here the CDR3 reads CSVSTSGGHNEQFF. The CDR3 coding sequence is TGCAGCGTTTCGACTAGCGGGGGACACAATGAGCAGTTCTTC.

V and J are TRBV14 and TRBJ2-3, with 8 bases that match TRBD1. The junction had 25 bases not matched to a gene; V was cut back by 2 bases and J by 3 bases. The CDR3 is made up of 22 amino acids. The germline CDR1 and CDR2 sequences are SGHDN and FVKESK. The CDR3 loop is CASSQFLHGDSRRGLRTDTQYF. In nucleotides, the CDR3 is TGTGCCAGCAGCCAATTCCTTCATGGGGATTCTCGCAGGGGGCTTAGGACAGATACGCAGTATTTT.

The V and J genes are TRBV28 and TRBJ2-6; D call uncertain. This CDR3 contains 18 residues. Deletions cut 4 bases from V and 1 base from J, with 17 bases between. In germline, CDR1 is MDHEN, CDR2 SYDVKM. CDR3 bases: TGTGCCAGCAGTTCTAACCCCCTGGTAGAATCTGGGGCCAACGTCCTGACTTTC. This codes for CASSSNPLVESGANVLTF. The full variable domain, in which reference TRBV28 and TRBJ2-6 provide the parts outside the CDR3, is DVKVTQSSRYLVKRTGEKVFLECVQDMDHENMFWYRQDPGLGLRLIYFSYDVKMKEKGDIPEGYSVSREKKERFSLILESASTNQTSMYLCASSSNPLVESGANVLTFGAGSRLTVL.

In this sample, this clone turned up a few times. The chain is built from TRBV12-3 or TRBV12-4 and TRBJ1-1; 7 bases match TRBD1. V trimming: 3 bases; J trimming: 4 bases; junction bases outside the gene matches: 2. This CDR3 contains 13 residues. CDR3 residues: CASSLDRSTEAFF. CDR3 coding DNA: TGTGCCAGCAGTTTGGACAGGTCCACTGAAGCTTTCTTT.

This clone was counted once. The chain is built from TRBV11-3 and TRBJ2-6, with D possibly matching TRBD2 (5 bases). Germline V lookup: CDR1 SGHNT, CDR2 YENEEA. The CDR3 consists of 17 residues. Deletions cut 5 bases from V and 4 bases from J, with 18 bases between. The CDR3 loop is CASSPRTGRGGANVLTF. The CDR3 nucleotides read TGTGCCAGCAGCCCGCGGACTGGTAGAGGGGGGGCCAACGTCCTGACTTTC.

This rearrangement joins TRBV3-1 (or the pseudogene TRBV3-2) to TRBJ2-5; 11 bases align to TRBD2. The CDR3 is 14 residues long. After removal of 5 bases from V and 5 bases from J, the junction contained 4 bases not matched to a gene. Germline loops: CDR1 LGHDT, CDR2 YNNKEL (reference sequence). In nucleotides, the CDR3 is TGTGCCAGCAGCGACCGGACTAGCGGGGAGACCCAGTACTTC. The encoded protein is CASSDRTSGETQYF.

The chain recombines TRBV3-1 (or the pseudogene TRBV3-2) with TRBJ2-4, with D possibly matching TRBD1 (6 bases). Germline V gene sequence: CDR1 LGHDT, CDR2 YNNKEL (reference sequence). This CDR3 is built from 15 residues. Trimming left V 2 bases short and J 7 bases short, with 15 bases between. The CDR3 sequence: CASSQRSGQQNIQYF. In nucleotides, the CDR3 is TGTGCCAGCAGCCAACGGTCGGGACAACAGAACATTCAGTACTTC.

The gene calls are TRBV6-6 and TRBJ1-3, with unresolved D. Germline V lookup: CDR1 MNHNY, CDR2 SVGAGI (reference sequence). The CDR3 sequence is 15 residues long. Trimming stripped 4 bases from V and 8 bases from J, with 18 bases between. CDR3 sequence: CASSLTDTPGDTIYF. The CDR3 coding sequence is TGTGCCAGCAGTTTAACGGATACCCCCGGGGACACCATATATTTT.

The V call is TRBV29-1, the J call TRBJ2-4; D ambiguous. This CDR3 comprises 13 residues. The V gene lost 3 bases and the J gene lost 1 base, with 7 bases spanning the gap. CDR1 SQVTM and CDR2 ANQGSEA come from the germline V gene. CDR3 nucleotide sequence: TGCAGCGTTGACTCCGCGGCCAAAAACATTCAGTACTTC. This translates into CSVDSAAKNIQYF.

This clone was seen only once. The chain is built from TRBV7-3 and TRBJ2-7, with 8 positions matching TRBD1. CDR1 is SGHTA and CDR2 is FQGTGA in the germline V gene. The length of the CDR3 is 13 residues. The ends lost 5 bases at V and 6 bases at J; junction bases unmatched: 6. The CDR3 region has the DNA TGTGCCAGCAGCCCAGGGACAGGCAGCGAGCAGTACTTC. It codes for CASSPGTGSEQYF.

This sequence joins TRBV18 and TRBJ2-1; 15 bases are a match to TRBD2. The ends lost 3 bases at V and 0 bases at J; junction bases unmatched: 6. Per germline, CDR1 KGHSH and CDR2 LQKENI. CDR3 length equals 19 residues. CDR3 sequence (DNA): TGTGCCAGCTCACCTACCGGACTAGCGGGGGGGAGCTCCTACAATGAGCAGTTCTTC. Its protein is CASSPTGLAGGSSYNEQFF.